The present T cell receptor (beta chain) was sequenced within a study of Ad26.COV2.S vaccination and SARS-CoV-2 variants. CDR3 length equals 15 residues. The germline V gene encodes CDR1 SGHRS and CDR2 YFSETQ. V was pared by 3 bases and J by 5 bases, with 10 bases of the junction left unmatched. As for this clone: The antigen is undetermined.

As for treatment: roughly 18 received Ad26.COV2.S at low or high dose, single or two shots; about 5 received placebo; per-sample allocation not given. Repertoires come from day 63 after the first vaccine or placebo injection. An Ad26 vector expressing Wuhan-strain SARS-CoV-2 spike constituted the vaccine. Points from the study as a whole: Vaccine and placebo groups showed comparable non-spike TCR breadth.

Produced via immunoSEQ multiplex PCR; TCRdb's table is partial and in-frame only. Among some 390,000 clones listed, more than 85% were seen once. The chain joins TRBV5-1 to TRBJ1-1; 7 bases align to TRBD1. The clonotype originates from a person between 18 and 59 years old who received the Ad26.COV2.S COVID-19 vaccine or a placebo. The material was peripheral blood, obtained in a trial of Ad26.COV2.S vaccine versus placebo. DNA for the CDR3: TGCGCCAGCAGCTGGAATACAGGGGCAGAGACTGAAGCTTTCTTT. This translates into CASSWNTGAETEAFF.